What follows describes a single T cell receptor beta chain. Its specificity is not known. This specimen belongs to a study of memory CD4+ T cells and cytomegalovirus serostatus. Study information: Donors were healthy Belgian adults, 10 or so CMV seropositive and around 23 seronegative.

The CDR3 has 18 amino acids. Trimming cost V 4 bases and J 1 base, with 21 bases left between them. Germline CDR1 is SGDLS and CDR2 is YYNGEE. Methods used by the authors: After removing out-of-frame reads, 2 million to 2.5 million distinct TCRbeta sequences remained. TCRdb keeps only in-frame clones here, not all; method: immunoSEQ multiplex PCR. V, J and clone size are those of that table, while D and trimming were read from the DNA. The repertoire holds about 82,000 clones, with 65% to 85% as singletons. The sort gate was single viable CD3+CD4+CD8-CD45RO+ cells for memory CD4+ T cells. Broader study findings: The CMV-associated TCR signature appears largely within the CD4+ memory repertoire.

This TCR was sampled from an adult in good health and CMV-seronegative. What was sequenced was memory CD4+ T cells from blood. The genes are TRBV9 and TRBJ1-3, with no clear D. The CDR3 region is CASSLTSRQTRSGNTIYF. CDR3 bases: TGTGCCAGCAGCTTAACTTCTAGACAAACCCGATCTGGAAACACCATATATTTT.